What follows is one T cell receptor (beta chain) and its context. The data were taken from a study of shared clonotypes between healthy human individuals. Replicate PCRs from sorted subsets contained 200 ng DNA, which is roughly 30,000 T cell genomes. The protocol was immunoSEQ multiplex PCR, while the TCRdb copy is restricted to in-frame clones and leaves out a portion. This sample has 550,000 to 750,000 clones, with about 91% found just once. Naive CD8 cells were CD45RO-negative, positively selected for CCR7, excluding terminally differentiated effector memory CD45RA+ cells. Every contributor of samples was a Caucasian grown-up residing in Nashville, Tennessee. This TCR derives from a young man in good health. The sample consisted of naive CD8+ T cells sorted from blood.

The CDR3 nucleotides read TGTGCCAGCAGCTTGGAGGGGACTAGCGTATCATACGAGCAGTACTTC. Protein: CASSLEGTSVSYEQYF. This rearrangement joins TRBV5-4 to TRBJ2-7; 10 nucleotides agree with TRBD2. V shed 0 bases and J 4 bases; nucleotides not matched to a gene: 7. The V gene's germline CDR1 is SGHNT and CDR2 YYREEE (reference sequence). The CDR3 consists of 16 residues.